The 20 T cell receptor beta chains below come from one sample, sequenced in a study of STAT3 mutations in large granular lymphocyte leukemia. Study-level results: At least one immunodominant TCR beta clonotype appeared in every T-cell large granular lymphocyte leukemia patient.

These receptors lack a known antigen. Here immunoSEQ multiplex PCR was the method, and the copy in TCRdb shows in-frame clones only, minus some. Of roughly 40,000 clones detected, around 80% appear once; the ten largest clones hold approximately 0.41%. The sequenced sample was PBMCs. These receptors originate from a human donor with T large granular lymphocyte leukemia. Some clones in this sample may be carry-over from other donors' samples.

The chain recombines TRBV6-5 with TRBJ2-3; D is perhaps TRBD2 (6 bases). Germline-derived CDR1 and CDR2 are MNHEY and SVGAGI. The CDR3 length is 15 residues. V lost 2 bases to trimming and J lost 3 bases, with 12 bases between them. DNA of the CDR3: TGTGCCAGCAGTTACGGCGGGGCAATAACAGATACGCAGTATTTT. It translates to CASSYGGAITDTQYF.

The J gene is TRBJ1-1, the V gene TRBV4-1, with unresolved D. This CDR3 spans 13 amino acids. CDR1 is MGHRA, CDR2 YSYEKL, per germline. V was cut by 4 bases and J by 1 base, with 7 bases left in between. The CDR3 sequence: CASSLGRNTEAFF. DNA of the CDR3: TGCGCCAGCAGCCTGGGGAGGAACACTGAAGCTTTCTTT.

The rearrangement joins TRBV29-1 to TRBJ1-2, with D possibly TRBD1 on 6 matching bases. Germline loops: CDR1 SQVTM, CDR2 ANQGSEA. The V end lost 6 bases, the J end lost 7 bases, and 18 bases lay between the germline ends. The CDR3 spans 13 residues. CDR3 sequence reads: CSVGEQGSGGYTF. The CDR3 nucleotides are TGCAGCGTGGGCGAGCAGGGGTCGGGTGGCTACACCTTC.

The chain is built from TRBV30 and TRBJ1-6; D is uncertain. Germline CDR1 and CDR2: GTSNPN and SVGIG (reference sequence). Trimming shortened V by 1 base and J by 9 bases, and 10 bases separated the two germline ends. The CDR3 loop spans 13 amino acids. CDR3 nucleotides: TGTGCCTGGAGTGAGACACTGAGTTCACCCCTCCACTTT. Amino acid sequence: CAWSETLSSPLHF. Looking up the rest from reference TRBV30 and TRBJ1-6 gives the full variable domain: SQTIHQWPATLVQPVGSPLSLECTVEGTSNPNLYWYRQAAGRGLQLLFYSVGIGQISSEVPQNLSASRPQDRQFILSSKKLLLSDSGFYLCAWSETLSSPLHFGNGTRLTVT.

This clone has more than one count but fewer than ten. V usage is TRBV7-9 and J usage is TRBJ1-6; 9 nucleotides match TRBD1. Germline-derived CDR1 and CDR2 are SEHNR and FQNEAQ (reference sequence). Unmatched junction bases numbered 1, after V lost 7 bases and J lost 6 bases. The CDR3 sequence is 13 residues long. CDR3 sequence: CASTGQGNSPLHF. The CDR3 DNA sequence: TGTGCCAGCACGGGACAGGGTAATTCACCCCTCCACTTT.

This clone was seen just once. The gene calls are TRBV10-2 and TRBJ1-6; unclear D gene. This CDR3 has 15 amino acids. V was pared by 6 bases and J by 7 bases, with 16 bases between. Germline CDR1 and CDR2: WSHSY and SAAADI. This CDR3 is CASSPRAGYNSPLHF. As DNA, the CDR3 is TGCGCCAGCAGCCCCCGGGCGGGGTACAATTCACCCCTCCACTTT.

This clone was counted a few times. This rearrangement joins TRBV27 to TRBJ1-1, with D possibly TRBD1 on 5 matching bases. This CDR3 has 14 residues. The germline V gene encodes CDR1 MNHEY and CDR2 SMNVEV (reference sequence). V was trimmed by 2 bases and J by 2 bases, leaving 9 bases between them. CDR3 coding DNA: TGTGCCAGCAGTTTAGGGCAGGGAAACACTGAAGCTTTCTTT. Translated, it gives CASSLGQGNTEAFF.

V gene TRBV4-3 combines with J gene TRBJ2-1; no reliable D call. The germline gives CDR1 LGHNA, CDR2 YSLEER. V was shortened by 1 base and J by 5 bases, with 9 bases between the two germline ends. This CDR3 region has 14 residues. CDR3 nucleotides: TGCGCCAGCAGCCAAGCCCGGAGCGACAATGAGCAGTTCTTC. Amino acid sequence: CASSQARSDNEQFF.

The chain has TRBV19 and TRBJ1-6; maybe TRBD1 (6 bases). The CDR3 covers 16 residues. Germline CDR1 is LNHDA and CDR2 is SQIVND (reference sequence). The V gene lost 7 bases and the J gene lost 9 bases, with 22 bases spanning the gap. CDR3 amino acids: CASTPRVGGGVSPLHF. The CDR3 nucleotides are TGTGCCAGTACCCCGAGGGTGGGAGGGGGAGTTTCACCCCTCCACTTT. Complete variable domain (other parts from reference TRBV19 and TRBJ1-6): DGGITQSPKYLFRKEGQNVTLSCEQNLNHDAMYWYRQDPGQGLRLIYYSQIVNDFQKGDIAEGYSVSREKKESFPLTVTSAQKNPTAFYLCASTPRVGGGVSPLHFGNGTRLTVT.

The V gene is TRBV5-1, the J gene TRBJ2-7; possible D gene TRBD1, 6 bases. The CDR3 contains 16 residues. V shed 6 bases and J shed 1 base, with 20 bases lying between them. In germline, CDR1 is SGHRS, CDR2 YFSETQ. The CDR3 DNA reads as TGCGCCAGCACCCCATTGAGGGACAAGGCATCCTACGAGCAGTACGTC. It codes for CASTPLRDKASYEQYV.

V gene TRBV19 combines with J gene TRBJ2-7, with a weak D call TRBD1 (5 bases). Germline CDR1 and CDR2: LNHDA and SQIVND (reference sequence). CDR3 length: 14 residues. Trimming cost V 2 bases and J 2 bases, with 10 bases left between them. The CDR3 here is CASSIQGSTYEQYF. The CDR3 region has the DNA TGTGCCAGTAGTATACAGGGTAGTACCTACGAGCAGTACTTC.

V usage is TRBV7-9 and J usage is TRBJ2-5, with D possibly being TRBD1 (5 bases). This CDR3 spans 13 amino acids. V gave up 7 bases and J gave up 5 bases, with 14 bases separating them. In germline, CDR1 is SEHNR, CDR2 FQNEAQ (reference sequence). CDR3 DNA: TGTGCCAGCATCCTAAGGCAGGGTGAGACCCAGTACTTC. This translates into CASILRQGETQYF.

The chain employs TRBV19 and TRBJ2-5, with 8 nucleotides matching TRBD1. CDR1 and CDR2 (germline): LNHDA, SQIVND (reference sequence). Trimming at V came to 3 bases and at J to 9 bases, leaving 9 bases not matched to a gene. CDR3 length: 14 amino acids. The CDR3 protein is CASSMRPDREAQYF. The CDR3 DNA sequence: TGTGCCAGTAGTATGCGACCGGACAGGGAAGCCCAGTACTTC.

This chain links TRBV18 with TRBJ2-5; D might be TRBD1 (6 bases). CDR3 size: 17 residues. CDR1 and CDR2 from the germline V gene are KGHSH and LQKENI. Trimming took 6 bases from V and 4 from J, leaving 24 bases between them. The CDR3 sequence: CASSPILAGAPGETQYF. The DNA of the CDR3 is TGTGCCAGCTCCCCTATCTTGGCAGGGGCCCCCGGAGAGACCCAGTACTTC. Supplemented by reference TRBV18 and TRBJ2-5, the full variable domain reads NAGVMQNPRHLVRRRGQEARLRCSPMKGHSHVYWYRQLPEEGLKFMVYLQKENIIDESGMPKERFSAEFPKEGPSILRIQQVVRGDSAAYFCASSPILAGAPGETQYFGPGTRLLVL.

This clone has only one observation. V usage is TRBV30 and J usage is TRBJ2-4; the D gene is possibly TRBD1 (6 bases). Germline values: CDR1 GTSNPN, CDR2 SVGIG (reference sequence). The V gene lost 3 bases and the J gene lost 0 bases, with 18 bases spanning the gap. The CDR3 totals 17 residues. This CDR3 is CAWSPGVRDIAKNIQYF. The CDR3 coding sequence is TGTGCCTGGAGCCCAGGGGTGAGGGATATAGCCAAAAACATTCAGTACTTC.

This chain uses TRBV6-5 with TRBJ1-1, with 7 bases lining up with TRBD1. Per germline, CDR1 MNHEY and CDR2 SVGAGI. Unmatched junction bases numbered 12, after V lost 3 bases and J lost 5 bases. This CDR3 region has 16 residues. CDR3 DNA: TGTGCCAGCAGTTATTTCCCTATACAGGGGATGACTGAAGCTTTCTTT. Its protein is CASSYFPIQGMTEAFF.

V usage is TRBV5-1 and J usage is TRBJ1-2; D uncertain. Germline CDR1 is SGHRS and CDR2 is YFSETQ. The CDR3 contains 13 residues. Trimming removed 4 bases at V and 4 bases at J, with 11 bases between. CDR3 residues: CASSAQQAYGYTF. The CDR3 DNA reads TGCGCCAGCAGCGCACAACAAGCCTATGGCTACACCTTC.

The chain has TRBV11-2 and TRBJ1-5; D is uncertain. The CDR3 consists of 14 residues. The germline V gene has CDR1 SGHAT and CDR2 FQNNGV. Trimming removed 3 bases from V and 4 bases from J, with 10 bases in between. The CDR3 DNA sequence: TGTGCCAGCAGCTTGGATCGGAATAATCAGCCCCAGCATTTT. Its protein product is CASSLDRNNQPQHF.

Only one count was recorded for this clone. J is TRBJ1-1 and V is TRBV11-1; D is unclear. Trimming pared 0 bases from V and 0 bases from J, leaving 5 bases between. Germline CDR1 and CDR2: SGHAT and FQDESV (reference sequence). This CDR3 is 14 amino acids long. The CDR3 here is CASSLARLNTEAFF. CDR3 DNA: TGTGCCAGCAGCTTAGCACGATTGAACACTGAAGCTTTCTTT.

The gene calls are TRBV25-1 and TRBJ1-3; D possibly corresponds to TRBD1 (6 bases). The V gene lost 4 bases and the J gene lost 0 bases, with 10 bases spanning the gap. The germline V gene has CDR1 MGHDK and CDR2 SYGVNS. The CDR3 runs 15 residues. CDR3 coding DNA: TGTGCCAGCAGTGCGGGGGCGAGCTCTGGAAACACCATATATTTT. Residues: CASSAGASSGNTIYF.